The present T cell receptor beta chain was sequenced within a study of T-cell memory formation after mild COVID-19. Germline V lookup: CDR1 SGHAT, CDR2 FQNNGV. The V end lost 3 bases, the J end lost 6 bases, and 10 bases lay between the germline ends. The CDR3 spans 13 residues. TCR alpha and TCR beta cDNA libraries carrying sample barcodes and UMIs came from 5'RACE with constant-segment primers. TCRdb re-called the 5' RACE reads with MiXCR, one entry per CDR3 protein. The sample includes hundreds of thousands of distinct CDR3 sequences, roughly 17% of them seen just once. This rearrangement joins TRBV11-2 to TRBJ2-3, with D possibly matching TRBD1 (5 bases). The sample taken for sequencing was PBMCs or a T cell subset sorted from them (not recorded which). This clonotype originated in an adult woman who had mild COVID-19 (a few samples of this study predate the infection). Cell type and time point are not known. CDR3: CASSFWPGDTQYF. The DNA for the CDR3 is TGTGCCAGCAGCTTTTGGCCAGGGGATACGCAGTATTTT. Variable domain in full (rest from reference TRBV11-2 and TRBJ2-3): EAGVAQSPRYKIIEKRQSVAFWCNPISGHATLYWYQQILGQGPKLLIQFQNNGVVDDSQLPKDRFSAERLKGVDSTLKIQPAKLEDSAVYLCASSFWPGDTQYFGPGTRLTVL.